The sequence of this T cell receptor beta chain was determined in a study of T cell responses to AZD1222 COVID-19 vaccine. Study-level results: There were mostly white British donors and more females than males, and clonal diversity was possibly underestimated. Baseline seropositives among AZD1222 recipients totaled only six.

Only in-frame clones appear in the TCRdb table, and some are missing; sequencing was by immunoSEQ multiplex PCR. The table lists some 130,000 clones, approximately 86% of them singletons. As for this clone: The antigen remains undetermined.

V lost 5 bases to trimming and J lost 3 bases, with 22 bases between them. This CDR3 region has 17 residues. Germline V CDR1 and CDR2: SGHNT, YENEEA. Sample: peripheral blood, taken 28 days after the second AZD1222 dose. The chain employs TRBV11-3 and TRBJ1-1; D is possibly TRBD1 (6 bases). The receptor was derived from an adult who received the AZD1222 COVID-19 vaccine. CDR3 loop: CASSLLVRGQGDTEAFF. The DNA of the CDR3 is TGTGCCAGCAGCCTCCTCGTCCGGGGGCAGGGCGACACTGAAGCTTTCTTT.